This T cell receptor beta chain was identified in a study of CD4+ T cells in melanoma. Findings of the study overall: In melanoma, neoantigen-specific CD4+ T cells reportedly differed in differentiation state.

As regards this clone: Antigen: not known.

Here immunoSEQ multiplex PCR was the method, and the copy in TCRdb shows in-frame clones only, minus some. The data show some 50,000 clones, with 85% to 90% seen just once and 12% held by the top ten. CDR3 size: 14 residues. V lost 4 bases, J lost 0 bases, and 10 bases lay in between. Germline CDR1 MNHNS, CDR2 SASEGT. This chain uses TRBV6-1 with TRBJ2-7; D is possibly TRBD1 (5 bases). This receptor was obtained from a human donor with melanoma. The sample was peripheral blood. As DNA, the CDR3 is TGTGCCAGCAGTGCGGACATGAGCTCCTACGAGCAGTACTTC. It yields the protein CASSADMSSYEQYF.